One and the same sample provided the 5 T cell receptor beta chains below, sequenced in a study of blood T cell repertoires in COVID-19. Method: immunoSEQ multiplex PCR; TCRdb's copy keeps in-frame clones and lacks some. The table lists roughly 14,000 clones, approximately 87% of them singletons. Material: peripheral blood. The receptors were gathered from a human donor in a cohort sampled during active COVID-19.

This clone has only one observation. The V call is TRBV9, the J call TRBJ2-1; TRBD1 might be the D (6 bases). The CDR3 runs 16 residues. Germline V gives CDR1 SGDLS, CDR2 YYNGEE. V was pared by 0 bases and J by 7 bases, with 17 bases between. CDR3 protein: CASSVVGQWGRNEQFF. In nucleotides, the CDR3 is TGTGCCAGCAGCGTAGTGGGACAATGGGGAAGAAATGAGCAGTTCTTC. Full variable domain (outside the CDR3, taken from reference TRBV9 and TRBJ2-1): DSGVTQTPKHLITATGQRVTLRCSPRSGDLSVYWYQQSLDQGLQFLIQYYNGEERAKGNILERFSAQQFPDLHSELNLSSLELGDSALYFCASSVVGQWGRNEQFFGPGTRLTVL.

The chain uses TRBV7-9 and TRBJ1-5, with TRBD1 matching over 8 bases. The CDR3 sequence is 14 residues long. V trimming: 4 bases; J trimming: 1 base; junction bases outside the gene matches: 0. Germline CDR1 SEHNR, CDR2 FQNEAQ (reference sequence). The CDR3: CASSWTGSNQPQHF. The CDR3 nucleotides are TGTGCCAGCAGCTGGACAGGGAGCAATCAGCCCCAGCATTTT.

The gene calls are TRBV7-8 and TRBJ2-1; 11 positions match TRBD2. Germline V gene lookup returns CDR1 SGHVS and CDR2 FQNEAQ. The V segment lost 1 base and the J segment 5 bases; nucleotides outside the gene matches: 4. The length of the CDR3 is 16 residues. CDR3 sequence (DNA): TGTGCCAGCAGCTTAGGTGTAGCGGGGGGGAACAATGAGCAGTTCTTC. Translating gives CASSLGVAGGNNEQFF.

The chain uses TRBV7-9 and TRBJ2-7; 10 nucleotides match TRBD2. V shed 2 bases and J 7 bases; nucleotides not matched to a gene: 8. Germline V gene lookup returns CDR1 SEHNR and CDR2 FQNEAQ (reference sequence). This CDR3 comprises 15 residues. The CDR3 DNA sequence: TGTGCCAGCAGCTTAATAACTAGCGGGACAGAAGAGCAGTACTTC. It codes for CASSLITSGTEEQYF.

CDR3 nucleotide sequence: TGTGCCAGCAGTTCCGACATAGCGGGGGCCACAGATACGCAGTATTTT. Translating it yields CASSSDIAGATDTQYF. The chain combines TRBV6-6 with TRBJ2-3; 9 bases map to TRBD2. V trimming: 4 bases; J trimming: 2 bases; junction bases outside the gene matches: 7. The V gene's germline CDR1 is MNHNY and CDR2 SVGAGI (reference sequence). The CDR3 spans 16 residues.